Sequencing of this T cell receptor beta chain was carried out in a study of shared clonotypes between healthy human individuals. In the study overall: CD4 naive cells filled three plates per donor, CD4 memory three, CD8 naive two and CD8 memory one.

Findings and caveats of the study: Researchers sampled only blood; tissue repertoires likely differ. Some clonotypes were shared by all four sorted-subset donors, while others were not shared. The non-shared ones had lower generation probabilities than the shared ones.

In the naive CD8 group, cells lacked CD45RO and were positively selected for CCR7, so terminally differentiated effector memory CD45RA+ cells were left out. Generated by immunoSEQ multiplex PCR, the TCRdb table keeps only in-frame clones and is missing some. Seen here are approximately 2,200,000 clones, 85% to 95% observed once, and the top ten hold more than 1.5%. The CDR3 runs to 15 residues. V lost 0 bases and J lost 2, with 10 bases in between. Germline lookup yields CDR1 SGHTA and CDR2 FQGNSA. Points on this clone: Its antigen is unidentified. Additional DNA sequences in this sample encode the identical CDR3.

The source is a man aged 18 to 35 in good health. Some clones in this sample may be carry-over from other donors' samples. Material: naive CD8+ T cells from PBMCs. The J gene is TRBJ2-5, the V gene TRBV7-2, with D perhaps matching TRBD2 (6 bases). This CDR3 is CASSLAGGVQETQYF. CDR3 in DNA: TGTGCCAGCAGCTTAGCGGGCGGGGTTCAAGAGACCCAGTACTTC.